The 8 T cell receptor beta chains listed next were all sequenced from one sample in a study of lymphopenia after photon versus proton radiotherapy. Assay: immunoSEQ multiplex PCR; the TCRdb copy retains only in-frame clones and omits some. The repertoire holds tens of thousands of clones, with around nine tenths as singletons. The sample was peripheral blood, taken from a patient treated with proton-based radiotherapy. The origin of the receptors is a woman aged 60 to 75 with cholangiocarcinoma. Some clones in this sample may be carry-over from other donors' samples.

CDR3 amino acids: CASTYTRESDTIYF. For the CDR3, the DNA is TGTGCCAGTACCTACACCCGGGAGTCGGACACCATATATTTT. The genes are TRBV19 and TRBJ1-3, with unresolved D. Looked up from germline, CDR1 is LNHDA and CDR2 is SQIVND (reference sequence). This CDR3 region has 14 residues. V lost 7 bases to trimming and J lost 8 bases, with 18 bases between them.

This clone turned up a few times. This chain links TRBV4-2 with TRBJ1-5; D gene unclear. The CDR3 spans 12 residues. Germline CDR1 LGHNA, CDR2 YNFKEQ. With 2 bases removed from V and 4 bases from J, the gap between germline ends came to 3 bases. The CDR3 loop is CASSQQNQPQHF. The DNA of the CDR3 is TGTGCCAGCAGCCAACAGAATCAGCCCCAGCATTTT.

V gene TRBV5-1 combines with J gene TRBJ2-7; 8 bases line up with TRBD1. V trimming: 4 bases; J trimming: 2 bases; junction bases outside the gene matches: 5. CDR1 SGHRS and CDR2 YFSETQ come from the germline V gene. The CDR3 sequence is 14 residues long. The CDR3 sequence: CASSLQGVAYEQYF. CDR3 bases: TGCGCCAGCAGCCTACAGGGGGTTGCCTACGAGCAGTACTTC.

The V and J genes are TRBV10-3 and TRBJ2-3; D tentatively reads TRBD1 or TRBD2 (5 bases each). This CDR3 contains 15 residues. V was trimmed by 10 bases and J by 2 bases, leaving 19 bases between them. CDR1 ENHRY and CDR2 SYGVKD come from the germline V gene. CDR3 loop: CATRKYVGDTDTQYF. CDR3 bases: TGTGCCACCCGAAAATACGTGGGGGACACAGATACGCAGTATTTT.

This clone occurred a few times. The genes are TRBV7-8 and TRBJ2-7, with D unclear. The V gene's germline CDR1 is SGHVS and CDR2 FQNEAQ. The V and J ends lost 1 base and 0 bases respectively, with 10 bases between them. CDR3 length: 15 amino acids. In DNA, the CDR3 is TGTGCCAGCAGCTTAGTGGGGTCCGTCTCCTACGAGCAGTACTTC. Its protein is CASSLVGSVSYEQYF.

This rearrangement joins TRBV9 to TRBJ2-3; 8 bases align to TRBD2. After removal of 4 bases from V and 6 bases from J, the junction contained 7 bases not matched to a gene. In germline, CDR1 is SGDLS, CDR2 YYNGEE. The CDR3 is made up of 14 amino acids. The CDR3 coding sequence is TGTGCCAGCAGCAAAAGCGGGGGCTGGGATACGCAGTATTTT. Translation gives CASSKSGGWDTQYF.

CDR3 residues: CASSYALAGGSYEQYF. The CDR3 DNA reads as TGTGCCAGCAGTTACGCACTAGCGGGAGGATCCTACGAGCAGTACTTC. The V call is TRBV6-5, the J call TRBJ2-7, with 12 bases identical to TRBD2. Unmatched junction bases numbered 3, after V lost 2 bases and J lost 1 base. CDR3 length: 16 amino acids. Per the germline V gene, CDR1 is MNHEY and CDR2 is SVGAGI.

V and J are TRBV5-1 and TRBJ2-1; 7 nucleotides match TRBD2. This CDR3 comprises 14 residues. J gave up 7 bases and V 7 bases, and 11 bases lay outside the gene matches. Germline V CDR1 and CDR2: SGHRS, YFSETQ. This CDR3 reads CASARTTGGNEQFF. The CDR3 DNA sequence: TGCGCCAGCGCCAGGACCACCGGGGGGAATGAGCAGTTCTTC.